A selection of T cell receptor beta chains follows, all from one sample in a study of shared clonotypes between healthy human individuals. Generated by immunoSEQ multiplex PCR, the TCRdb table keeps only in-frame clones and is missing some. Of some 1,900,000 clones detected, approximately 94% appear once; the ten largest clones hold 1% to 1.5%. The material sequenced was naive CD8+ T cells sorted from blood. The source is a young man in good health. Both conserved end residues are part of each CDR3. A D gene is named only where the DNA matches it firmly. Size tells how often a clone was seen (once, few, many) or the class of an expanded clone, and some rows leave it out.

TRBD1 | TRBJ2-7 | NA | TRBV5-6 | TGTGCCAGCAGCTCCCGGGGGACAGGGGTCTACGAGCAGTACTTC | CASSSRGTGVYEQYF
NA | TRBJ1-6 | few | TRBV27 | TGTGCCAGCACTCTCCGTCGGGACCTGGGGAATTCACCCCTCCACTTT | CASTLRRDLGNSPLHF
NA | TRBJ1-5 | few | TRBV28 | TGTGCCAGCAGTTTAAAGATACCAGGCCGGCCCCAGCATTTT | CASSLKIPGRPQHF
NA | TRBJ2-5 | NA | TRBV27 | TGTGCCAGCAGTTTCCGCAGCATCCAAGAGACCCAGTACTTC | CASSFRSIQETQYF
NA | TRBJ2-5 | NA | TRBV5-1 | TGCGCCAGCAGCTTGGCCATGGGCCTCGAGACCCAGTACTTC | CASSLAMGLETQYF
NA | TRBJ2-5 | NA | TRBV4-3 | TGCGCCAGCAGCCCGGACAGAGAAGAGACCCAGTACTTC | CASSPDREETQYF
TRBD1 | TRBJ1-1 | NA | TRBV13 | TGTGCCAGCAGCGTATCAGGGGGGACTGAAGCTTTCTTT | CASSVSGGTEAFF
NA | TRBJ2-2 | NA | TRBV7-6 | TGTGCCAGCAGCTTAGTATTAGGCACCAACACCGGGGAGCTGTTTTTT | CASSLVLGTNTGELFF
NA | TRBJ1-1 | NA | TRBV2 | TGTGCCAGCAGTGAAGTCCGGTGGATGGTCGAAGGCACTGAAGCTTTCTTT | CASSEVRWMVEGTEAFF
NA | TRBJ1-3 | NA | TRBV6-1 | TGTGCCAGCAGTGAAGGGACCGGGTCCTTTGGAAACACCATATATTTT | CASSEGTGSFGNTIYF
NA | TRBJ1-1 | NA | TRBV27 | TGTGCCAGCAGTTCACACCTATCTTCGAACACTGAAGCTTTCTTT | CASSSHLSSNTEAFF
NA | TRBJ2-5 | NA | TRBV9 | TGTGCCAGCAGCGTAGCGGGCCGGTCCCAAGAGACCCAGTACTTC | CASSVAGRSQETQYF
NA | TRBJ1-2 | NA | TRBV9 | TGTGCCAGCAGCGGAGGGACCGACAATAGTGGCTACACCTTC | CASSGGTDNSGYTF
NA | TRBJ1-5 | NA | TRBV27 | TGTGCCAGCAGTTCCCCTAATCAGCCCCAGCATTTT | CASSSPNQPQHF
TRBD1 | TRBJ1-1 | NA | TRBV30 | TGTGCCTGGAGTGTACTGACAGGGACCGAAGCTTTCTTT | CAWSVLTGTEAFF